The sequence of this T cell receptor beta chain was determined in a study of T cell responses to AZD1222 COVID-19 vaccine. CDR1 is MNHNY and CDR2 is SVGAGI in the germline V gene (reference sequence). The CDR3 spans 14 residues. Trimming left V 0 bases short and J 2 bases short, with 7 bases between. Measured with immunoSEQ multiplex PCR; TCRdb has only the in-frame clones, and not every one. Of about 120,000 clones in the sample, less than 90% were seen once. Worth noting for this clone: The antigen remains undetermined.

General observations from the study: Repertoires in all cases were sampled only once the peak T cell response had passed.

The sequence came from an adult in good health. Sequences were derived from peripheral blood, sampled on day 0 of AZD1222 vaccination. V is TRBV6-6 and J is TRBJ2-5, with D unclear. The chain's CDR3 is CASSYSKVQETQYF. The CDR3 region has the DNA TGTGCCAGCAGTTACTCGAAAGTTCAAGAGACCCAGTACTTC.